Described below is a single TCR beta chain sequence and its context. Using immunoSEQ multiplex PCR, the repertoire was profiled, and TCRdb retains in-frame clones only, with some absent. There are roughly 180,000 clones in the sample; 81% occur only once, and more than 9.5% lies in the top ten. These data originate in a study of blood T cell repertoires in COVID-19. Germline CDR1 is SGHNT and CDR2 is YYREEE (reference sequence). With V trimmed by 1 base and J by 0 bases, 3 bases remained unmatched. The CDR3 runs 17 residues. Material: peripheral blood. This sequence joins TRBV5-4 and TRBJ2-2, with TRBD2 matching over 10 bases. The sequence came from a woman in her thirties or forties with COVID-19, enrolled during active disease. For the CDR3, the DNA is TGTGCCAGCAGCTTGCGGACTAGCGGAACGAACACCGGGGAGCTGTTTTTT. Amino acid sequence: CASSLRTSGTNTGELFF.